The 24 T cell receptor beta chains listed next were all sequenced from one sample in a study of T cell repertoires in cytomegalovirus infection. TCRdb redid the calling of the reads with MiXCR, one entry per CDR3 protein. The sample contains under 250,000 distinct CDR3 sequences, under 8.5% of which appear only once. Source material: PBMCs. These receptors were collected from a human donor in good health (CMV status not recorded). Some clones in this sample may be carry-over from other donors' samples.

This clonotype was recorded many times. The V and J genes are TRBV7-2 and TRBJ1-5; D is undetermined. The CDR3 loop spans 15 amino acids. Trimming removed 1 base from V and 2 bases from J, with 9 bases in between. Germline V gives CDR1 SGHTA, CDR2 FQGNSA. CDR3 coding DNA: TGTGCCAGCAGCTTAGAAGGTAACGGCAATCAGCCCCAGCATTTT. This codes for CASSLEGNGNQPQHF.

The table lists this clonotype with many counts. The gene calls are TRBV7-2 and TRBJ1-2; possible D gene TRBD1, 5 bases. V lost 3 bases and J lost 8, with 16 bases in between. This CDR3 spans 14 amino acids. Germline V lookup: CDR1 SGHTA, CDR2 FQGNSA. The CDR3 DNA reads TGTGCCAGCAGCTTGGCTCGGCAGGGAGGCGGCTACACCTTC. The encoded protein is CASSLARQGGGYTF. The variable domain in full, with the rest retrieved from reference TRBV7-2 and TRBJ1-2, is GAGVSQSPSNKVTEKGKDVELRCDPISGHTALYWYRQSLGQGLEFLIYFQGNSAPDKSGLPSDRFSAERTGGSVSTLTIQRTQQEDSAVYLCASSLARQGGGYTFGSGTRLTVV.

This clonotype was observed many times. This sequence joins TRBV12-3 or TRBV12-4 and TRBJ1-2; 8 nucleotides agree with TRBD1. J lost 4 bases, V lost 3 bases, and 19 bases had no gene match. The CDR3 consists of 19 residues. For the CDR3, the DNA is TGTGCCAGCAGTTTCCCTCCGACCTGGGACAGGCCCGACCTCTATGGCTACACCTTC. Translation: CASSFPPTWDRPDLYGYTF.

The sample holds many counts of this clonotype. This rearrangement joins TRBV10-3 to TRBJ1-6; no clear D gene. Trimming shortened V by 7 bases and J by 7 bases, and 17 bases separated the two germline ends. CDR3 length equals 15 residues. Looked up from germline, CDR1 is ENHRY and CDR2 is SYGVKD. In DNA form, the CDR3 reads TGTGCCATCATGATGGGTGAGGGTGGAAATTCACCCCTCCACTTT. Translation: CAIMMGEGGNSPLHF.

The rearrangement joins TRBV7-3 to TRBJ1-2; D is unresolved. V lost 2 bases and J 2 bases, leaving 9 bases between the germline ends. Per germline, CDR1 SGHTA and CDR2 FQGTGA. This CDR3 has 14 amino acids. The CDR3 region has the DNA TGTGCCAGCAGCTTAGGGGTGGAGAACTATGGCTACACCTTC. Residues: CASSLGVENYGYTF.

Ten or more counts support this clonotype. CDR3 amino acids: CASSSPGQGGRGEQYF. CDR3 nucleotides: TGTGCCAGCAGCTCACCAGGGCAGGGTGGACGCGGCGAGCAGTACTTC. The chain employs TRBV7-3 and TRBJ2-7; possible D gene TRBD1, 5 bases. The CDR3 totals 16 residues. Germline assignment: CDR1 SGHTA and CDR2 FQGTGA. V was cut by 4 bases and J by 6 bases, with 22 bases left in between.

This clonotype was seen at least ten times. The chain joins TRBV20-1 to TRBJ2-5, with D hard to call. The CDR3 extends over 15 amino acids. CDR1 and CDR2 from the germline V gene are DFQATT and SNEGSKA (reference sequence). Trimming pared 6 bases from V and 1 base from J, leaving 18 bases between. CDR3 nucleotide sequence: TGCAGTGCCCATGAAGATAGCTCCCCCCAAGAGACCCAGTACTTC. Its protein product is CSAHEDSSPQETQYF.

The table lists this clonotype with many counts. The CDR3, as DNA: TGTGCCAGCAGTTACTCCCAGGGGATGAACACTGAAGCTTTCTTT. Protein: CASSYSQGMNTEAFF. This chain connects TRBV6-5 to TRBJ1-1; D perhaps matches TRBD1 (6 bases). CDR1 MNHEY and CDR2 SVGAGI come from the germline V gene. V dropped 0 bases and J dropped 0 bases, with 8 bases sitting between them. CDR3 length: 15 residues.

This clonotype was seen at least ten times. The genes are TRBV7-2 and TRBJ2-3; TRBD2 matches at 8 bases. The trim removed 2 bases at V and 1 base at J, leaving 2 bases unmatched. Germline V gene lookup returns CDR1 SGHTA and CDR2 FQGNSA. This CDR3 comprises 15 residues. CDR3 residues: CASSLTSGRTDTQYF. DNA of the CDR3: TGTGCCAGCAGCTTAACTAGCGGACGCACAGATACGCAGTATTTT. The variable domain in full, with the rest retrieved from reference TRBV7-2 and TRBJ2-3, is GAGVSQSPSNKVTEKGKDVELRCDPISGHTALYWYRQSLGQGLEFLIYFQGNSAPDKSGLPSDRFSAERTGGSVSTLTIQRTQQEDSAVYLCASSLTSGRTDTQYFGPGTRLTVL.

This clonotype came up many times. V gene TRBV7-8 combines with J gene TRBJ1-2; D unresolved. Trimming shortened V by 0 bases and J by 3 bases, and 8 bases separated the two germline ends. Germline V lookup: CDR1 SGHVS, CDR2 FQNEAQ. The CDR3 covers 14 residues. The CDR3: CASSLARGHYGYTF. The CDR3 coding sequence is TGTGCCAGCAGCTTAGCACGGGGTCACTATGGCTACACCTTC.

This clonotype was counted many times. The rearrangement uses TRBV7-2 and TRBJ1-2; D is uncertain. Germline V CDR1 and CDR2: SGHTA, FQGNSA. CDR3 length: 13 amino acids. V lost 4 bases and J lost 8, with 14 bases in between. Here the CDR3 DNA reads TGTGCCAGCAGCTCCACCGGACCGGGAGGCTACACCTTC. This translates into CASSSTGPGGYTF.

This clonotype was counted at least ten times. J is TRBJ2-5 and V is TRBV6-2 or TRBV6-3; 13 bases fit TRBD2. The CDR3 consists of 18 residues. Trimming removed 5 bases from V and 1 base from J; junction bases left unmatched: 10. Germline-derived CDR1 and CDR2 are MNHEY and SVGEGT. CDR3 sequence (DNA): TGTGCCAGCAGTCTAACATCGACTAGCGGGGGGAGCCAAGAGACCCAGTACTTC. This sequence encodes CASSLTSTSGGSQETQYF.

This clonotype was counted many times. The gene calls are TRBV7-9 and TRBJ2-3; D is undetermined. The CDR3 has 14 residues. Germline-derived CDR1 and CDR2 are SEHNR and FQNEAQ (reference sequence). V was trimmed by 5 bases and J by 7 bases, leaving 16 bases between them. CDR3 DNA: TGTGCCAGCAGCCCCCCCCAGAACACGAATACGCAGTATTTT. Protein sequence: CASSPPQNTNTQYF.

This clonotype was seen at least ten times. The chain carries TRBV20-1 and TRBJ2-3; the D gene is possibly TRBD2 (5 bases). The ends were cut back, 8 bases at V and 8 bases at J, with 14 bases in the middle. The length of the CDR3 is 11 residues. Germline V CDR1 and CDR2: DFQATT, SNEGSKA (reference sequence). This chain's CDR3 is CSRGVPGTQYF. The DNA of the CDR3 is TGCAGTCGGGGAGTCCCCGGTACGCAGTATTTT.

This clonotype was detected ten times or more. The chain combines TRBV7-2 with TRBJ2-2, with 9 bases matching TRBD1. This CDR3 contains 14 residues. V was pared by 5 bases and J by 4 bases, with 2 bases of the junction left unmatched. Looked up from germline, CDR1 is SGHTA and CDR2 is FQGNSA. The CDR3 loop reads CASSMTGGTGELFF. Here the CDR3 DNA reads TGTGCCAGCAGCATGACAGGGGGCACCGGGGAGCTGTTTTTT. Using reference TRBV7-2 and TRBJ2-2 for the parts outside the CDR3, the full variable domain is GAGVSQSPSNKVTEKGKDVELRCDPISGHTALYWYRQSLGQGLEFLIYFQGNSAPDKSGLPSDRFSAERTGGSVSTLTIQRTQQEDSAVYLCASSMTGGTGELFFGEGSRLTVL.

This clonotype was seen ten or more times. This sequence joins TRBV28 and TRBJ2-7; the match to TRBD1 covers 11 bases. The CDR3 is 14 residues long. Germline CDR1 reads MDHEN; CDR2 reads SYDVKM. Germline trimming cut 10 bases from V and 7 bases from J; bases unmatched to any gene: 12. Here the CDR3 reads CATKPGQGVREQYF. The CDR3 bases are TGTGCCACTAAACCGGGACAGGGGGTTCGGGAGCAGTACTTC.

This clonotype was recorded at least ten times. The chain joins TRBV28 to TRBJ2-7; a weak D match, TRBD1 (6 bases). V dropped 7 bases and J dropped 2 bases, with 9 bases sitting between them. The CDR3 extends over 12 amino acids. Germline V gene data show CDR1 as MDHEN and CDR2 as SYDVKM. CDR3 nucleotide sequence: TGTGCCAGCACAGGACAGACCTACGAGCAGTACTTC. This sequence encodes CASTGQTYEQYF.

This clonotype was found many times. The CDR3 protein is CASSIRHRGSTDTQYF. CDR3 coding DNA: TGTGCCAGTAGTATTCGGCACAGGGGGAGCACAGATACGCAGTATTTT. The chain uses TRBV19 and TRBJ2-3; the match to TRBD1 covers 8 bases. The V and J ends lost 3 bases and 0 bases, in that order; junction bases with no gene match: 5. Germline CDR1 and CDR2: LNHDA and SQIVND (reference sequence). This CDR3 comprises 16 residues.

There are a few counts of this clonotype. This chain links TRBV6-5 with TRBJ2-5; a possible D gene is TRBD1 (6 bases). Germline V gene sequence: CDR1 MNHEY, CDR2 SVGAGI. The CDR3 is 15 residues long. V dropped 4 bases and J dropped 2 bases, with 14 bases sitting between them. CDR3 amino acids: CASSLQGHLQETQYF. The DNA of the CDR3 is TGTGCCAGCAGTTTGCAGGGGCACCTTCAAGAGACCCAGTACTTC.

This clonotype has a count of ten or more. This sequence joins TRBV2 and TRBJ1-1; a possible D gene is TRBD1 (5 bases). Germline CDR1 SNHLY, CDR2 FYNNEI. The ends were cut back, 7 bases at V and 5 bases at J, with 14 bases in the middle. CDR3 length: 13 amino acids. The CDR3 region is CASTSSRGTEAFF. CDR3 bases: TGTGCCAGCACGAGTAGTAGGGGTACTGAAGCTTTCTTT. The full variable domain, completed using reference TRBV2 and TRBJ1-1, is EPEVTQTPSHQVTQMGQEVILRCVPISNHLYFYWYRQILGQKVEFLVSFYNNEISEKSEIFDDQFSVERPDGSNFTLKIRSTKLEDSAMYFCASTSSRGTEAFFGQGTRLTVV.

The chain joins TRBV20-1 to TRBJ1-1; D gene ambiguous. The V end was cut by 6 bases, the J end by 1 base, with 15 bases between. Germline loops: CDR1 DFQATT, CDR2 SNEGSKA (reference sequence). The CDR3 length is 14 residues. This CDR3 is CSAQDPGRNTEAFF. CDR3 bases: TGCAGTGCCCAAGACCCCGGGAGGAACACTGAAGCTTTCTTT.

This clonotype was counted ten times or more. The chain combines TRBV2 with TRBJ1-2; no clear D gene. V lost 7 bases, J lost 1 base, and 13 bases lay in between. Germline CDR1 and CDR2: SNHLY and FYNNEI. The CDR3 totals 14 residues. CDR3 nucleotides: TGTGCCAGCACCTACTTTGACTTTAACTATGGCTACACCTTC. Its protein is CASTYFDFNYGYTF.

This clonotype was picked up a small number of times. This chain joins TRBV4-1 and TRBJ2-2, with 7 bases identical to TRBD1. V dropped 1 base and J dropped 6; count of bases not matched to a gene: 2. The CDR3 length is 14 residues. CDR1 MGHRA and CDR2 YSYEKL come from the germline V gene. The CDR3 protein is CASSQGQGAGELFF. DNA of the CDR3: TGCGCCAGCAGCCAAGGCCAGGGGGCCGGGGAGCTGTTTTTT.

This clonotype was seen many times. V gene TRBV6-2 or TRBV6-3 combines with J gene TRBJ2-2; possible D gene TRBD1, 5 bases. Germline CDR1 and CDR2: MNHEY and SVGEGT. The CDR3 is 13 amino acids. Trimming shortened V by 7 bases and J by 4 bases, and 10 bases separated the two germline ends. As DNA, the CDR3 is TGTGCCAGCAAAAGGGGCAGCACCGGGGAGCTGTTTTTT. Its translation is CASKRGSTGELFF.